By share, the clone carrying this T cell receptor (beta chain) counts as medium-sized. The antigen remains undetermined. The data were produced by immunoSEQ multiplex PCR, yet TCRdb's version contains in-frame clones alone and is incomplete. This sample has around 11,000 clones; more than 70% occur once, and the top ten carry more than 14%. V lost 4 bases and J lost 4, with 8 bases in between. The CDR3 has 13 amino acids. Germline CDR1 is MNHEY and CDR2 is SVGAGI. This specimen comes from a study of OX40 agonist ivuxolimab in advanced cancers. Autoimmune disease history or systemic immunosuppression was exclusionary. Findings of the study overall: With doses of 0.1 to 3.0 mg/kg, CD4+ and CD8+ blood T cells had undergone clonal expansion by week 6. In CD8+ T cells, expanded clones were on average more numerous than in CD4+.

The input for sequencing was CD4+ or CD8+ T cells sorted from blood, taken in a trial of the OX40 agonist ivuxolimab. The chain employs TRBV6-5 and TRBJ1-5; maybe TRBD1 (6 bases). This TCR came from an adult with an advanced solid tumor such as melanoma, head and neck, liver or kidney cancer. The CDR3 spells CASSWGPNQPQHF. CDR3 nucleotide sequence: TGTGCCAGCAGTTGGGGGCCTAATCAGCCCCAGCATTTT.